These 14 T cell receptor beta chains originate from one sample sequenced in a study of technical replicates of blood from several donors. TCRdb's table, derived via immunoSEQ multiplex PCR, lists solely in-frame clones and lacks some. The sample holds around 13,000 clones, around 81% seen once. The sequenced sample consisted of PBMCs. The receptors come from a human donor in good health.

The chain joins TRBV5-8 to TRBJ1-3; 7 nucleotides match TRBD1. This CDR3 has 14 residues. Trimming cost V 2 bases and J 2 bases; bases outside gene matches: 1. Per the germline V gene, CDR1 is SGHTS and CDR2 is YDEGEE. This CDR3 reads CASSFGTAGNTIYF. CDR3 DNA sequence: TGTGCCAGCAGCTTTGGGACAGCTGGAAACACCATATATTTT.

The CDR3 sequence: CASSTSAGNQETQYF. The CDR3 DNA is TGTGCCAGCAGCACTTCCGCCGGGAACCAAGAGACCCAGTACTTC. The chain joins TRBV21-1 to TRBJ2-5; TRBD2 is taken as the D call from the table, unchecked against the DNA. TRBV21-1 is labeled a pseudogene. This CDR3 is built from 15 residues.

The chain is built from TRBV7-8 and TRBJ2-5, with 10 nucleotides matching TRBD1. The CDR3 is 17 residues long. V was clipped by 0 bases and J by 2 bases; unmatched bases: 6. Looked up from germline, CDR1 is SGHVS and CDR2 is FQNEAQ. This CDR3 is CASSLAPGQGFQETQYF. For the CDR3, the DNA is TGTGCCAGCAGCTTAGCGCCGGGACAGGGGTTTCAAGAGACCCAGTACTTC.

This chain joins TRBV7-9 and TRBJ2-1; 8 bases align to TRBD2. The V and J ends lost 1 base and 11 bases, in that order; junction bases with no gene match: 4. This CDR3 region has 13 residues. From germline, CDR1 is SEHNR and CDR2 FQNEAQ (reference sequence). The CDR3 nucleotides read TGTGCCAGCAGCTTAGGGCTAGCGGGTCAGCAGTTCTTC. This encodes CASSLGLAGQQFF.

This chain links TRBV6-6 with TRBJ1-1; a weak D match, TRBD1 (5 bases). Germline CDR1 reads MNHNY; CDR2 reads SVGAGI (reference sequence). The CDR3 is 14 residues long. The V gene lost 2 bases and the J gene lost 1 base, with 8 bases spanning the gap. CDR3 sequence: CASSYQTENTEAFF. DNA for the CDR3: TGTGCCAGCAGTTACCAGACAGAGAACACTGAAGCTTTCTTT.

This clone was found a few times. The genes are TRBV7-9 and TRBJ1-1, with a weak D call TRBD1 (5 bases). This CDR3 is 13 amino acids long. V lost 3 bases and J lost 5, with 10 bases in between. Germline V gene sequence: CDR1 SEHNR, CDR2 FQNEAQ (reference sequence). CDR3 in DNA: TGTGCCAGCAGCTTTGGGACTAGAACTGAAGCTTTCTTT. Translated: CASSFGTRTEAFF.

The chain recombines TRBV6-1 with TRBJ1-2; 10 nucleotides align to TRBD1. CDR3 length: 14 amino acids. CDR1 is MNHNS, CDR2 SASEGT, per germline. With 6 bases clipped from V and 2 bases from J, the junction kept 3 bases outside the gene matches. In nucleotides, the CDR3 is TGTGCCAGCAGAGGGACAGGGGAGAACTATGGCTACACCTTC. This gives the protein CASRGTGENYGYTF.

This chain uses TRBV10-3 with TRBJ2-1, with D maybe TRBD2 (6 bases). The CDR3 runs to 16 residues. The ends were cut back, 10 bases at V and 0 bases at J, with 19 bases in the middle. Germline assignment: CDR1 ENHRY and CDR2 SYGVKD. The CDR3 is CATNPAGYSSYNEQFF. CDR3 sequence (DNA): TGTGCCACCAACCCAGCGGGCTACAGCTCCTACAATGAGCAGTTCTTC.

V and J are TRBV28 and TRBJ2-7; 10 bases line up with TRBD1. Germline CDR1 MDHEN, CDR2 SYDVKM. V shed 6 bases and J 3 bases; nucleotides not matched to a gene: 5. CDR3 length: 14 residues. CDR3 in DNA: TGTGCCAGCAGCCCCGGACAGGGGGGCTACGAGCAGTACTTC. Amino acid sequence: CASSPGQGGYEQYF.

The chain links TRBV7-9 to TRBJ2-7, with D possibly matching TRBD2 (6 bases). The CDR3 totals 15 residues. Germline CDR1 SEHNR, CDR2 FQNEAQ (reference sequence). With 4 bases removed from V and 4 bases from J, the gap between germline ends came to 17 bases. CDR3 amino acids: CASSSRLVGQYEQYF. The CDR3 DNA is TGTGCCAGCAGCTCCCGACTAGTTGGGCAATACGAGCAGTACTTC.

The chain carries TRBV12-2 and TRBJ1-2; the table's D call, TRBD1, was not checked against the DNA. TRBV12-2 is termed a pseudogene. The CDR3 is 17 residues long. Here the CDR3 DNA reads TGTGCAAGTCGCTCTCGACAGGGGGAGGTCACTGTCTATGGCTACACCTTC. Translation: CASRSRQGEVTVYGYTF.

The V and J genes are TRBV28 and TRBJ1-5; 8 bases are a match to TRBD1. This CDR3 comprises 16 residues. The V segment lost 5 bases and the J segment 3 bases; nucleotides outside the gene matches: 9. Germline V lookup: CDR1 MDHEN, CDR2 SYDVKM. Here the CDR3 DNA reads TGTGCCAGCAGTCTATCCCAGGGGGCCCTCAATCAGCCCCAGCATTTT. Residues: CASSLSQGALNQPQHF. Variable domain in full (rest from reference TRBV28 and TRBJ1-5): DVKVTQSSRYLVKRTGEKVFLECVQDMDHENMFWYRQDPGLGLRLIYFSYDVKMKEKGDIPEGYSVSREKKERFSLILESASTNQTSMYLCASSLSQGALNQPQHFGDGTRLSIL.

The chain uses TRBV29-1 and TRBJ2-1, with 10 bases matching TRBD2. CDR3 length equals 14 residues. V lost 6 bases to trimming and J lost 4 bases; unmatched junction nucleotides: 6. Germline-derived CDR1 and CDR2 are SQVTM and ANQGSEA. CDR3: CSVGTSEPYNEQFF. The DNA for the CDR3 is TGCAGCGTGGGGACTAGCGAGCCATACAATGAGCAGTTCTTC.

The gene calls are TRBV5-1 and TRBJ2-1; 7 positions match TRBD2. From germline, CDR1 is SGHRS and CDR2 YFSETQ. Unmatched junction bases numbered 4, after V lost 0 bases and J lost 1 base. This CDR3 contains 16 residues. The CDR3 DNA follows: TGCGCCAGCAGCTTGGGACTAGCCGCTTCCTACAATGAGCAGTTCTTC. This sequence encodes CASSLGLAASYNEQFF.